Presented here are 9 T cell receptor beta chains from one specimen sequenced in a study of T-cell reconstitution after alpha-beta-depleted transplantation in children. Preparation of the TCRbeta library used unique molecular identifiers. TCRdb reanalysed the PCR reads using MiXCR and keeps one entry per CDR3 protein. The sample carries approximately 490,000 distinct CDR3 sequences, about 11% recorded once. The starting material was PBMCs, obtained before TCRalphabeta/CD19-depleted stem cell transplant. These receptors were collected from a child aged 2 to 15 with inherited bone marrow failure, due to receive a stem cell transplant.

This clonotype was seen repeatedly, ten times or more. This rearrangement joins TRBV19 to TRBJ2-2; 7 bases are shared with TRBD2. The germline CDR1 and CDR2 sequences are LNHDA and SQIVND (reference sequence). The trim removed 6 bases at V and 4 bases at J, leaving 8 bases unmatched. The CDR3 contains 15 residues. The CDR3 coding sequence is TGTGCCAGTAGCCAGTGGGGGGGAGCCACCGGGGAGCTGTTTTTT. Amino acids: CASSQWGGATGELFF.

This clonotype was counted only a few times. V is TRBV18 and J is TRBJ1-5, with D unclear. Trimming pared 3 bases from V and 11 bases from J, leaving 14 bases between. CDR1 and CDR2 (germline): KGHSH, LQKENI. The CDR3 sequence is 13 residues long. In DNA form, the CDR3 reads TGTGCCAGCTCACCGACTCTAACCAAGACCCAGCATTTT. Its translation is CASSPTLTKTQHF.

The chain links TRBV10-2 to TRBJ2-1; maybe TRBD2 (5 bases). Germline values: CDR1 WSHSY, CDR2 SAAADI. V was cut by 3 bases and J by 1 base, with 13 bases left in between. This CDR3 has 16 residues. In DNA, the CDR3 is TGCGCCAGCAGTGAAGAGGATGGACTGTCCTACAATGAGCAGTTCTTC. Residues: CASSEEDGLSYNEQFF.

This clonotype was observed at least ten times. This rearrangement joins TRBV29-1 to TRBJ2-3; D not resolved. Trimming removed 4 bases at V and 0 bases at J, with 5 bases between. Per the germline V gene, CDR1 is SQVTM and CDR2 is ANQGSEA. The length of the CDR3 is 12 residues. The CDR3 DNA is TGCAGCGTTGTCGGCAGCACAGATACGCAGTATTTT. Translating gives CSVVGSTDTQYF.

The chain joins TRBV5-4 to TRBJ2-5; D remains ambiguous. CDR1 SGHNT and CDR2 YYREEE come from the germline V gene (reference sequence). The CDR3 covers 15 residues. Trimming stripped 0 bases from V and 4 bases from J, with 13 bases between. The CDR3 DNA is TGTGCCAGCAGCTTGGGATTTTTCGCAGGAGAGACCCAGTACTTC. Its protein is CASSLGFFAGETQYF.

This clonotype was recorded at least ten times. The rearrangement links TRBV12-3 or TRBV12-4 to TRBJ2-1; the D is unclear. V was trimmed by 6 bases and J by 7 bases, leaving 10 bases between them. The CDR3 consists of 12 residues. Here the CDR3 DNA reads TGTGCCAGCAGAACACCCGGGAATGAGCAGTTCTTC. This gives the protein CASRTPGNEQFF.

This clonotype was counted ten times or more. The chain combines TRBV9 with TRBJ2-2; 13 bases map to TRBD2. Germline V gives CDR1 SGDLS, CDR2 YYNGEE. The CDR3 is made up of 15 amino acids. The J segment lost 8 bases and the V segment lost 3 bases, leaving 4 bases of the junction unmatched. Here the CDR3 reads CASSGTSGSLGELFF. The DNA of the CDR3 is TGTGCCAGCAGCGGGACTAGCGGGAGCTTGGGGGAGCTGTTTTTT.

This clonotype was seen repeatedly, ten times or more. The genes are TRBV5-1 and TRBJ2-2; no clear D gene. V was cut by 4 bases and J by 3 bases, with 7 bases left in between. CDR1 and CDR2 from the germline V gene are SGHRS and YFSETQ. This CDR3 is built from 13 residues. The CDR3 sequence is CASSPVDTGELFF. The CDR3, as DNA: TGCGCCAGCAGCCCCGTGGACACCGGGGAGCTGTTTTTT.

This clonotype was seen ten or more times. J is TRBJ2-3 and V is TRBV28, with D possibly being TRBD2 (6 bases). The length of the CDR3 is 14 residues. Trimming removed 3 bases at V and 10 bases at J, with 17 bases between. Germline loops: CDR1 MDHEN, CDR2 SYDVKM. This CDR3 reads CASSFRRSTGAQYF. The CDR3 DNA reads as TGTGCCAGCAGTTTCCGGCGGAGTACGGGAGCGCAGTATTTT.